This TCR beta chain originates from a study of blood T cell repertoires in COVID-19. The repertoire was sequenced with immunoSEQ multiplex PCR; TCRdb's copy has only in-frame clones and lacks some. The sample consists of approximately 210,000 clones, about 90% of them appearing once. Researchers sorted participants into cohorts using their self-reported clinical history. The CDR3 extends over 13 amino acids. The V and J ends lost 4 bases and 5 bases, in that order; junction bases with no gene match: 3. The germline gives CDR1 MNHEY, CDR2 SVGAGI. Material: PBMCs or T cells enriched from blood (not recorded which). This chain joins TRBV6-5 and TRBJ1-1, with 8 bases lining up with TRBD1. The receptor was isolated from a young woman who had recovered from COVID-19. The CDR3 nucleotides are TGTGCCAGCAGTTCCCGACAGGGGACTGAAGCTTTCTTT. Its protein is CASSSRQGTEAFF.